The 18 T cell receptor beta chains given below trace back to one sample, sequenced in a study of tumor-infiltrating lymphocytes in primary liver carcinoma. Synthesis of TCR beta cDNA was carried out from approximately 0.55 ug total RNA with a constant-region primer. Three-round nested multiplex PCR performed with slightly modified ARM-PCR produced the TCR beta libraries. Two initial PCR rounds of 10 to 11 cycles each paired TRBV1-TRBV30 forward primers with a C-beta reverse primer. TCRdb re-analysed the multiplex PCR reads in MiXCR, keeping a single row per CDR3 protein. The sample lists over 35,000 distinct CDR3 sequences; roughly 74% were seen once. For each extraction, RNA and DNA were obtained together from about 19-30 mg of unsorted bulk tissue. The sequenced material came from liver tumor tissue from sampling region 4. Described subset: tumor region T4, right-lateral pole. These receptors came from a man in his forties with primary liver carcinoma and hepatitis B virus infection.

The chain uses TRBV7-6 and TRBJ2-2; a weak D match, TRBD2 (5 bases). Germline lookup yields CDR1 SGHVS and CDR2 FNYEAQ. Trimming removed 3 bases at V and 0 bases at J, with 17 bases between. This CDR3 region has 18 residues. In DNA, the CDR3 is TGTGCCAGCAGCTTCCTCCTGGGAGCATCACCGAACACCGGGGAGCTGTTTTTT. Translated: CASSFLLGASPNTGELFF. Full variable domain (remainder filled in from reference TRBV7-6 and TRBJ2-2): GAGVSQSPRYKVTKRGQDVALRCDPISGHVSLYWYRQALGQGPEFLTYFNYEAQQDKSGLPNDRFSAERPEGSISTLTIQRTEQRDSAMYRCASSFLLGASPNTGELFFGEGSRLTVL.

This clonotype has at least ten counts. The J gene is TRBJ2-1, the V gene TRBV5-1; TRBD2 aligns across 10 bases. The length of the CDR3 is 14 residues. CDR1 is SGHRS, CDR2 YFSETQ, per germline. J was trimmed by 3 bases and V by 3 bases; bases with no gene match: 0. CDR3 sequence (DNA): TGCGCCAGCAGCTCTAGCGGGGGCTACAATGAGCAGTTCTTC. Protein sequence: CASSSSGGYNEQFF.

About this clonotype: It is likely a read error, because the conserved phenylalanine at the end of the CDR3 is missing. The chain uses TRBV11-1 and TRBJ2-4; TRBD2 aligns across 13 bases. CDR3 length equals 17 residues. Germline lookup yields CDR1 SGHAT and CDR2 FQDESV (reference sequence). The CDR3 sequence: CSSSFPGTSGTKYIQYL. CDR3 nucleotides: TGTTCCAGTAGCTTTCCCGGGACTAGCGGGACCAAATACATTCAGTACTTA.

By its share, this clonotype is medium-sized. The rearrangement joins TRBV6-1 to TRBJ2-2; D remains ambiguous. CDR3 length: 13 amino acids. Germline V lookup: CDR1 MNHNS, CDR2 SASEGT. V was cut by 5 bases and J by 4 bases, with 8 bases left in between. CDR3 sequence: CASSRVFTGELFF. The CDR3 DNA is TGTGCCAGCAGTCGGGTTTTCACCGGGGAGCTGTTTTTT.

This clonotype is a singleton in its sample. At one end the junction does not follow the germline gene, possibly because of a read error. The V call is TRBV5-1, the J call TRBJ2-1, with 8 bases identical to TRBD2. The CDR3 consists of 15 residues. In germline, CDR1 is SGHRS, CDR2 YFSETQ. The CDR3 here is CASSLELAGNNEQFF. CDR3 sequence (DNA): TGTGCCAGCAGCTTAGAGCTAGCGGGTAACAATGAGCAGTTCTTC.

The chain combines TRBV25-1 with TRBJ2-5; the D is unclear. This CDR3 has 13 residues. V was cut by 6 bases and J by 5 bases, with 13 bases left in between. Per germline, CDR1 MGHDK and CDR2 SYGVNS. The CDR3 sequence is CASSRTSMETQYF. The CDR3 DNA follows: TGTGCCAGCAGCCGGACGTCTATGGAGACCCAGTACTTC.

This chain joins TRBV29-1 and TRBJ2-2, with a tentative D call TRBD2 (6 bases). Germline CDR1 is SQVTM and CDR2 is ANQGSEA. The CDR3 has 12 residues. The CDR3: CRGTRGTGELFF. CDR3 in DNA: TGCAGAGGTACCCGGGGGACCGGGGAGCTGTTTTTT.

This clonotype was seen only a few times. V is TRBV29-1 and J is TRBJ2-7, with D perhaps matching TRBD2 (6 bases). Germline assignment: CDR1 SQVTM and CDR2 ANQGSEA. This CDR3 contains 12 residues. Deletions cut 4 bases from V and 6 bases from J, with 13 bases between. The CDR3 loop is CSVGGRRLEQYF. In DNA, the CDR3 is TGCAGCGTTGGAGGGAGGAGGCTCGAGCAGTACTTC.

The V and J genes are TRBV6-2 or TRBV6-3 and TRBJ2-7; D remains ambiguous. V shed 7 bases and J shed 4 bases, with 17 bases lying between them. This CDR3 is 14 amino acids long. Germline lookup yields CDR1 MNHEY and CDR2 SVGEGT. CDR3 sequence: CASNGAKGKYEQYF. CDR3 in DNA: TGTGCCAGCAACGGTGCCAAGGGAAAGTACGAGCAGTACTTC.

As to this clonotype: Germline is not matched at one junction end, which may reflect a read error. This chain uses TRBV28 with TRBJ2-1; TRBD2 agrees at 11 bases. Germline V gene sequence: CDR1 MDHEN, CDR2 SYDVKM. This CDR3 spans 16 amino acids. The CDR3 spells CASTLRLAGSRSGQFF. The CDR3, as DNA: TGTGCCAGCACCCTACGACTAGCGGGATCTCGGAGTGGGCAGTTTTTC. The full variable domain, with the rest looked up from reference TRBV28 and TRBJ2-1, is DVKVTQSSRYLVKRTGEKVFLECVQDMDHENMFWYRQDPGLGLRLIYFSYDVKMKEKGDIPEGYSVSREKKERFSLILESASTNQTSMYLCASTLRLAGSRSGQFFGPGTRLTVL.

As concerns this clonotype: The conserved phenylalanine or tryptophan is not found at the CDR3 terminus, so this likely reflects a read error. The chain combines TRBV11-2 with TRBJ2-3, with D uncertain. This CDR3 is 14 amino acids long. CDR1 and CDR2 (germline): SGHAT, FQNNGV. With 6 bases removed from V and 7 bases from J, the gap between germline ends came to 17 bases. CDR3 loop: CASSPPGRANTQYL. The CDR3 DNA follows: TGTGCCAGCAGTCCCCCGGGCCGGGCAAATACGCAGTATCTT.

As to this clonotype: As the CDR3 is not closed by the conserved phenylalanine or tryptophan, this likely results from a read error. This rearrangement joins TRBV11-2 to TRBJ2-3; D not resolved. The germline V gene has CDR1 SGHAT and CDR2 FQNNGV. CDR3 size: 14 residues. For the CDR3, the DNA is TGTGCCAGCAGCCCTCCGGGCCGGGCAGATATGCAGTATTCT. It is translated as CASSPPGRADMQYS.

For this clonotype: One junction end disagrees with the germline gene, perhaps due to a read error. This rearrangement joins TRBV11-1 to TRBJ2-3, with D uncertain. This CDR3 is built from 13 residues. CDR1 SGHAT and CDR2 FQDESV come from the germline V gene (reference sequence). This CDR3 is CVSSLIRTETQYF. The CDR3 DNA follows: TGTGTCAGCAGCTTGATCCGAACAGAAACGCAGTATTTT.

As regards this clonotype: An end of the junction differs from the germline gene, which may be a read error. V usage is TRBV4-3 and J usage is TRBJ2-2, with TRBD2 identical over 8 bases. Germline CDR1 reads LGHNA; CDR2 reads YSLEER. The CDR3 runs 18 residues. Here the CDR3 reads CASSQDNPGLVGLGELFF. CDR3 nucleotides: TGCGCCAGCAGCCAAGATAACCCGGGACTAGTGGGCCTGGGGGAGCTGTTTTTC.

As regards this clonotype: A read error may produce the germline difference seen at one junction end. The genes are TRBV5-1 and TRBJ2-3; 7 positions agree with TRBD1. Germline V lookup: CDR1 SGHRS, CDR2 YFSETQ. The CDR3 is made up of 14 amino acids. CDR3 loop: CASSVTGLTATKYF. In nucleotides, the CDR3 is TGCGCCAGCAGCGTGACAGGGCTCACAGCTACGAAGTATTTT.

A word on this clonotype: The junction shows a germline mismatch at one end, possibly a read error. J is TRBJ2-7 and V is TRBV24-1; perhaps D is TRBD1 or TRBD2 (5 bases each). Per germline, CDR1 KGHDR and CDR2 SFDVKD. The CDR3 is made up of 16 amino acids. This CDR3 reads CATSDPVAGSSYKQYF. In nucleotides, the CDR3 is TGTGCCACCAGTGACCCTGTGGCAGGGAGCTCCTACAAGCAGTACTTC.

In the case of this clonotype: The CDR3 carries no conserved terminal phenylalanine or tryptophan, so it likely arises from a read error. The gene calls are TRBV5-5 and TRBJ2-7; 8 nucleotides align to TRBD2. Germline loops: CDR1 SGHKS, CDR2 YYEKEE (reference sequence). CDR3 length equals 16 residues. CDR3 residues: CASSLVIGAGVWEQYL. CDR3 nucleotides: TGCGCCAGTAGCTTGGTTATAGGAGCGGGAGTATGGGAGCAGTACCTC.

With regard to this clonotype: The junction departs from the called germline gene at one end, perhaps through a read error. This sequence joins TRBV5-1 and TRBJ1-2; unclear D gene. Germline V lookup: CDR1 SGHRS, CDR2 YFSETQ. The CDR3 is made up of 15 amino acids. CDR3 in DNA: TGCGCCAGCAGTTTGGTGGTAAGGGCAGAATATGGCTACACCTTC. Protein: CASSLVVRAEYGYTF. Full variable domain (missing parts from reference TRBV5-1 and TRBJ1-2): KAGVTQTPRYLIKTRGQQVTLSCSPISGHRSVSWYQQTPGQGLQFLFEYFSETQRNKGNFPGRFSGRQFSNSRSEMNVSTLELGDSALYLCASSLVVRAEYGYTFGSGTRLTVV.